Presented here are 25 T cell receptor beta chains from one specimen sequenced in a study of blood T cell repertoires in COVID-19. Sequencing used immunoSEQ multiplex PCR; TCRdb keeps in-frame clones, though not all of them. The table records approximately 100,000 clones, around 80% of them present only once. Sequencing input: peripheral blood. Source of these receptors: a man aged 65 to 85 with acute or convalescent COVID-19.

In DNA form, the CDR3 reads TGTGCCAGCAGTGAAAACAGGAACACTGAAGCTTTCTTT. Protein sequence: CASSENRNTEAFF. This chain links TRBV2 with TRBJ1-1, with D unresolved. The CDR3 is 13 amino acids. With 2 bases removed from V and 1 base from J, the gap between germline ends came to 5 bases. Germline V gives CDR1 SNHLY, CDR2 FYNNEI.

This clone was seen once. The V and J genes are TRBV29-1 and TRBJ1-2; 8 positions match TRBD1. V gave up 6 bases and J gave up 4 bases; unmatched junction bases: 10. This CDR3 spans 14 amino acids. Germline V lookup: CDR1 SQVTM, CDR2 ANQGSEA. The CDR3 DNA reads TGCAGCGTCCAGGGGGCAGGGGAGGGCTATGGCTACACCTTC. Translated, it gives CSVQGAGEGYGYTF.

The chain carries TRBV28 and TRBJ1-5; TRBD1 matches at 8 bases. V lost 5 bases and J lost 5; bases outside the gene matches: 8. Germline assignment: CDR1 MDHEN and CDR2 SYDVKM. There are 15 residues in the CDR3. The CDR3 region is CASSTTGQGHQPQHF. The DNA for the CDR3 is TGTGCCAGCAGTACCACCGGACAGGGCCATCAGCCCCAGCATTTT.

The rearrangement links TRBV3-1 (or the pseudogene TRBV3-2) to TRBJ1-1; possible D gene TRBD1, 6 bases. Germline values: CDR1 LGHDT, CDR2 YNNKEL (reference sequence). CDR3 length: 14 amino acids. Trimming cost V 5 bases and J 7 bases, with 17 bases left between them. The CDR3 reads CASSGGQYRGEAFF. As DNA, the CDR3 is TGTGCCAGCAGCGGAGGACAGTACCGGGGTGAAGCTTTCTTT.

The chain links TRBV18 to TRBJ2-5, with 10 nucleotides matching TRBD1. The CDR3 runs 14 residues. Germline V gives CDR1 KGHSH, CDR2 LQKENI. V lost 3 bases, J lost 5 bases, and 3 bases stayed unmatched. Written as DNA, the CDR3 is TGTGCCAGCTCACCGGGACAGGGGATGGAGACCCAGTACTTC. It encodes CASSPGQGMETQYF.

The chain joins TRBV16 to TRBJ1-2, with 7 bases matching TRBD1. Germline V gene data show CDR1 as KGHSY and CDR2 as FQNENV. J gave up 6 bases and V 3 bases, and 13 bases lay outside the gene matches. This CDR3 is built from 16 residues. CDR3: CASSHPSGGISNGYTF. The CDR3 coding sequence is TGTGCCAGCAGCCACCCCTCAGGGGGGATTTCGAATGGCTACACCTTC.

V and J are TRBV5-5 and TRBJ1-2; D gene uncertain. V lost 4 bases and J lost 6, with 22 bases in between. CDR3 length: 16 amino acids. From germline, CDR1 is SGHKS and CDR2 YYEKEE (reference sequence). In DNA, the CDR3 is TGTGCCAGCAGCATGCGGGATACTAGGGTTTGGGATGGCTACACCTTC. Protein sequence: CASSMRDTRVWDGYTF. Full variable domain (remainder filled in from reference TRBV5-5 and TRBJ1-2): DAGVTQSPTHLIKTRGQQVTLRCSPISGHKSVSWYQQVLGQGPQFIFQYYEKEERGRGNFPDRFSARQFPNYSSELNVNALLLGDSALYLCASSMRDTRVWDGYTFGSGTRLTVV.

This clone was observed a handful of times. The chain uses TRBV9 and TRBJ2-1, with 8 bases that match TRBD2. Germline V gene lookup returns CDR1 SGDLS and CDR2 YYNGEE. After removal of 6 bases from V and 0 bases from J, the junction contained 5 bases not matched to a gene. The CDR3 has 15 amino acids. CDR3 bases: TGTGCCAGCACAGCCCGGGAGGGCTCCTACAATGAGCAGTTCTTC. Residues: CASTAREGSYNEQFF.

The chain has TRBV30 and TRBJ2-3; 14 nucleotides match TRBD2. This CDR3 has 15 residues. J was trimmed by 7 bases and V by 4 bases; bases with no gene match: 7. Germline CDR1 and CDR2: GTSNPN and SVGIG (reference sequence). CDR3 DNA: TGTGCCTGGAAGGGACTAGCGGGAGAGGCCTATACGCAGTATTTT. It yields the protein CAWKGLAGEAYTQYF.

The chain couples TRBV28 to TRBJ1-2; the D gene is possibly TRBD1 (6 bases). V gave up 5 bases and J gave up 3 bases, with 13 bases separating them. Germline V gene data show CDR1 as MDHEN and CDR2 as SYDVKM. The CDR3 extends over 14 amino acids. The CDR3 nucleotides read TGTGCCAGCAGTAAACAGGGCATGGACTATGGCTACACCTTC. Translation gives CASSKQGMDYGYTF.

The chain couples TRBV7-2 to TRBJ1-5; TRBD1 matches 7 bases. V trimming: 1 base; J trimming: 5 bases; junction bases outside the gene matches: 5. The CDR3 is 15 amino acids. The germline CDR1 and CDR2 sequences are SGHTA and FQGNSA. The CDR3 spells CASSLGDSFYQPQHF. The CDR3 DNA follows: TGTGCCAGCAGCTTAGGGGACAGTTTTTATCAGCCCCAGCATTTT.

DNA for the CDR3: TGTGCCAGCAGTTGGGACAGCTTTAACTATGGCTACACCTTC. This sequence encodes CASSWDSFNYGYTF. This chain connects TRBV6-5 to TRBJ1-2; 7 bases agree with TRBD1. V lost 4 bases and J lost 1; bases outside the gene matches: 3. This CDR3 contains 14 residues. Germline assignment: CDR1 MNHEY and CDR2 SVGAGI.

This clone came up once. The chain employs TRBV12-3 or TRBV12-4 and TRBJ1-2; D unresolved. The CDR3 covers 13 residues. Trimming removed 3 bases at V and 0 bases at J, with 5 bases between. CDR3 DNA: TGTGCCAGCAGTTTGCGGGCTAACTATGGCTACACCTTC. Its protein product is CASSLRANYGYTF.

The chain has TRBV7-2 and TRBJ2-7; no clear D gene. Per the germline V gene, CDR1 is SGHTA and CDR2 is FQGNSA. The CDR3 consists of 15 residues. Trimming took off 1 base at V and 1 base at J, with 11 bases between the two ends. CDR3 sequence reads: CASSLGYSFSYEQYF. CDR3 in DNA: TGTGCCAGCAGCTTAGGGTACTCCTTTTCCTACGAGCAGTACTTC.

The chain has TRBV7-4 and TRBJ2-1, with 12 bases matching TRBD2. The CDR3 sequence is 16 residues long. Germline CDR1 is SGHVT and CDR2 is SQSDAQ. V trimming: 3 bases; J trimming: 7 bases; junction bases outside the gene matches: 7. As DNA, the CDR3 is TGTGCCAGCAGCTTCCGACTAGCGGGGGTTAAAAATGAGCAGTTCTTC. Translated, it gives CASSFRLAGVKNEQFF.

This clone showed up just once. This CDR3 reads CASSLTGRGATNEKLFF. The DNA for the CDR3 is TGCGCCAGCAGCTTGACAGGGAGGGGGGCAACTAATGAAAAACTGTTTTTT. The chain is built from TRBV5-1 and TRBJ1-4; a weak D match, TRBD1 (6 bases). Deletions cut 1 base from V and 0 bases from J, with 13 bases between. Germline CDR1 SGHRS, CDR2 YFSETQ. The CDR3 length is 17 residues.

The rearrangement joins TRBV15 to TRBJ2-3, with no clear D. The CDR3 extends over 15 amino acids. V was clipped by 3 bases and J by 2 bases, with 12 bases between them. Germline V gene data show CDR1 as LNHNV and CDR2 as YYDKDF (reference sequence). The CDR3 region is CATSSWYGDTDTQYF. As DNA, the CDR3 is TGTGCCACCAGCAGCTGGTACGGTGACACAGATACGCAGTATTTT.

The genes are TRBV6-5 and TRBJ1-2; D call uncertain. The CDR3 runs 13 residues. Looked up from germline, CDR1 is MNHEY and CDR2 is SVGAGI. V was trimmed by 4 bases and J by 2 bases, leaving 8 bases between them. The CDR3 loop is CASSSNQNYGYTF. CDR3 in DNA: TGTGCCAGCAGTTCCAACCAGAACTATGGCTACACCTTC.

CDR3 amino acids: CASSLVARSSGANVLTF. For the CDR3, the DNA is TGTGCCAGCAGCTTGGTCGCCCGGTCCTCTGGGGCCAACGTCCTGACTTTC. This chain links TRBV5-5 with TRBJ2-6, with no clear D. The CDR3 spans 17 residues. Deletions cut 0 bases from V and 0 bases from J, with 10 bases between. The germline V gene has CDR1 SGHKS and CDR2 YYEKEE (reference sequence). Looking up the rest from reference TRBV5-5 and TRBJ2-6 gives the full variable domain: DAGVTQSPTHLIKTRGQQVTLRCSPISGHKSVSWYQQVLGQGPQFIFQYYEKEERGRGNFPDRFSARQFPNYSSELNVNALLLGDSALYLCASSLVARSSGANVLTFGAGSRLTVL.

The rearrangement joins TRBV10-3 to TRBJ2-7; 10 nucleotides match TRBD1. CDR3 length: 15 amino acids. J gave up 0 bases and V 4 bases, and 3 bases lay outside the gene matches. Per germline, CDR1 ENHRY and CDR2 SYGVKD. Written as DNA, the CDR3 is TGTGCCATCAGTGGCAGGGACAGGGGCTCCTACGAGCAGTACTTC. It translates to CAISGRDRGSYEQYF.

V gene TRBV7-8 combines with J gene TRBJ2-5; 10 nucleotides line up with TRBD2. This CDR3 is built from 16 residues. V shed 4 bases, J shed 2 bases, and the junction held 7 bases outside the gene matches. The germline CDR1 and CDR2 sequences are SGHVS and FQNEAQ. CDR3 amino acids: CASSSSGRGGQETQYF. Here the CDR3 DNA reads TGTGCCAGCAGCTCTAGCGGGAGAGGGGGGCAAGAGACCCAGTACTTC.

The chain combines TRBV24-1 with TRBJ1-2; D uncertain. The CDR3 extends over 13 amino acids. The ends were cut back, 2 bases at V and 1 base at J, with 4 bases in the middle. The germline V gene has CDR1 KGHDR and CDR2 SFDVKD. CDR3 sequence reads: CATSDSSNYGYTF. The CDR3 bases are TGTGCCACCAGTGATTCCAGTAACTATGGCTACACCTTC.

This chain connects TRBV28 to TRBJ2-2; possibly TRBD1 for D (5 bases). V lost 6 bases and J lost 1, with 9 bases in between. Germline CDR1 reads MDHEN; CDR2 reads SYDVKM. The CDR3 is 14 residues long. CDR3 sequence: CASRRQRNTGELFF. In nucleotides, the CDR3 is TGTGCCAGCAGGAGACAGAGGAACACCGGGGAGCTGTTTTTT.

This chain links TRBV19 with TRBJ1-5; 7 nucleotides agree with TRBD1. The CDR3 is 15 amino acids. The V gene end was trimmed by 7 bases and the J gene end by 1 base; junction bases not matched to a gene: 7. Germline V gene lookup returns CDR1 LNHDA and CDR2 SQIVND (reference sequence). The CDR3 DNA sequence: TGTGCCAGTACATACAGGGGTTCAAGCAATCAGCCCCAGCATTTT. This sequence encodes CASTYRGSSNQPQHF.

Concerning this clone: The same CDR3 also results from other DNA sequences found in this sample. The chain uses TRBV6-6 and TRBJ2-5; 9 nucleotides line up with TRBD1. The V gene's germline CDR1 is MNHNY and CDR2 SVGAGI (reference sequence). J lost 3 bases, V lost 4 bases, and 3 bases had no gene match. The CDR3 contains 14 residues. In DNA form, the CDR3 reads TGTGCCAGCAGTTTACAGGGGGCCGAAGAGACCCAGTACTTC. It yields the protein CASSLQGAEETQYF.